The T cell receptor (beta chain) described here comes from a study of blood T cell repertoires in COVID-19. Study-wide background: Collection of acute and convalescent COVID-19 samples took place in the United States, Italy and Spain. In each case, the material was cDNA or gDNA derived from T cells, B-cell-depleted T cells, or PBMCs.

V lost 6 bases and J lost 7; bases outside the gene matches: 11. CDR3 length: 16 residues. Germline V gene data show CDR1 as LGHDT and CDR2 as YNNKEL (reference sequence). Sequencing was performed with immunoSEQ multiplex PCR; in TCRdb, only in-frame clones are kept and a portion is missing. This sample has about 300,000 clones; around 88% occur once, and the top ten carry about 1.2%. This receptor was obtained from a woman between 50 and 59 years old with acute or convalescent COVID-19. Sequences were obtained from peripheral blood. The rearrangement links TRBV3-1 (or the pseudogene TRBV3-2) to TRBJ1-6, with 8 bases lining up with TRBD1. CDR3 protein: CASRRLTGVPNSPLHF. Written as DNA, the CDR3 is TGTGCCAGCAGACGTTTGACAGGGGTTCCGAATTCACCCCTCCACTTT.